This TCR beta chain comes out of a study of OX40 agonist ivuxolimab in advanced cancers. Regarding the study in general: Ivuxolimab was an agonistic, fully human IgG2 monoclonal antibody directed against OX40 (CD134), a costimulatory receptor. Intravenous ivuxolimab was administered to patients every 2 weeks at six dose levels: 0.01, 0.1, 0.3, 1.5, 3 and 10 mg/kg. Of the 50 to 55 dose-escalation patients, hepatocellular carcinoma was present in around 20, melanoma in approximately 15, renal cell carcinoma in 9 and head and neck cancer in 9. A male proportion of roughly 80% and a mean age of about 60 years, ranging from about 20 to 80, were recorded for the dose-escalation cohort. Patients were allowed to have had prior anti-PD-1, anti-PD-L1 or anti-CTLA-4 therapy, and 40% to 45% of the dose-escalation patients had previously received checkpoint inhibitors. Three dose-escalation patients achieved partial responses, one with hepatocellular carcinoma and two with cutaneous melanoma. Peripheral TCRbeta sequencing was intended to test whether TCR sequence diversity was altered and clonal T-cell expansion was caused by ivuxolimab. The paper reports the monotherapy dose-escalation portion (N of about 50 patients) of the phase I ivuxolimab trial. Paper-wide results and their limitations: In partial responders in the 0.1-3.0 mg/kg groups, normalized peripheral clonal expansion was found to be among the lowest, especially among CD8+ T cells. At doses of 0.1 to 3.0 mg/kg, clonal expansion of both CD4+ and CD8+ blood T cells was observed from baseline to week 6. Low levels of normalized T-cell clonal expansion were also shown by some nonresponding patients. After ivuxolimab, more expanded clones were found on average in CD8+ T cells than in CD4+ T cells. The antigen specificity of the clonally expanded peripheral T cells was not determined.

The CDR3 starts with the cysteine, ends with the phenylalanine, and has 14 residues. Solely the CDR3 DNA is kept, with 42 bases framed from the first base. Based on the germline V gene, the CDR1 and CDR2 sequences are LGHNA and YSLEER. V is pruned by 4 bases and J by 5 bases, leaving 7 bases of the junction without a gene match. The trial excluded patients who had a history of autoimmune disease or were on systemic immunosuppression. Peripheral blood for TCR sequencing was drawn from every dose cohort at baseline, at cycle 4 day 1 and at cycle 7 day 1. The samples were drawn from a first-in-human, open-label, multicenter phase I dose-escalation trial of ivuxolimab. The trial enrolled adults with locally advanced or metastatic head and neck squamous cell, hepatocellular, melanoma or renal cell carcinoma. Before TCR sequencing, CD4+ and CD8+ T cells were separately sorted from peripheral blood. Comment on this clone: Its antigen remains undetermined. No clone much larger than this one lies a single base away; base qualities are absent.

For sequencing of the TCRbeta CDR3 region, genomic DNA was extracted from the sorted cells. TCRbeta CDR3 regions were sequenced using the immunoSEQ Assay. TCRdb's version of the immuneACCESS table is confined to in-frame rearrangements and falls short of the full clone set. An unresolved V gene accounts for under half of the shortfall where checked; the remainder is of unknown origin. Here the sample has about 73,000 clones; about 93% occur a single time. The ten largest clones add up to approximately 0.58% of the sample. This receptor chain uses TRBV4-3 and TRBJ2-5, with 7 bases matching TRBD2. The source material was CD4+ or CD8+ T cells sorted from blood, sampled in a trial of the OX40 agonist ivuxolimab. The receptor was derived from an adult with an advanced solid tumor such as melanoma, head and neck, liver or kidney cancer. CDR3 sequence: CASSRLLGGETQYF. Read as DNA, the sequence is TGCGCCAGCAGCCGCCTACTGGGGGGGGAGACCCAGTACTTC.